A selection of T cell receptor beta chains follows, all from one sample in a study of blood T cell repertoires in COVID-19. Clones were read by immunoSEQ multiplex PCR, and TCRdb kept only the in-frame ones, dropping some. Among approximately 270,000 clones, roughly 88% were seen once, and the ten largest hold 1.5% to 2%. The specimen was PBMCs or T cells enriched from blood (not recorded which). Source of these receptors: a woman aged 45-59 years who had recovered from COVID-19. Each CDR3 is given without its conserved first and last residue. The order of the fields is CDR3 protein, V gene.

CDR3 protein: AWNTIRELWGNTIY; V gene: TRBV30
CDR3 protein: ASSLTGTRASQETQY; V gene: TRBV5-1
CDR3 protein: ASSLGTSGSRNTGELF; V gene: TRBV5-4
CDR3 protein: SVASTGGAYEQY; V gene: TRBV29-1
CDR3 protein: ASSQWSTSHNHNEQF; V gene: TRBV7-9
CDR3 protein: ASSPGQGARNGYT; V gene: TRBV6-5
CDR3 protein: ASRSNTGELF; V gene: TRBV11-2
CDR3 protein: ASMREGTGTQY; V gene: TRBV27
CDR3 protein: ATSRVRDSRTDTQY; V gene: TRBV15
CDR3 protein: ASSRTGTSGYNEQF; V gene: TRBV3-1/TRBV3-2
CDR3 protein: ASSLEGGEQF; V gene: TRBV5-1
CDR3 protein: ASSEYGGGLNEQF; V gene: TRBV25-1
CDR3 protein: ASSQGSLYNSPLH; V gene: TRBV3-1/TRBV3-2
CDR3 protein: ASSRPTSGRAGTGELF; V gene: TRBV5-1
CDR3 protein: ASSLVGTGGDEQY; V gene: TRBV5-6
CDR3 protein: ASSLTARYNSPLH; V gene: TRBV5-1
CDR3 protein: ATSGDSQETQY; V gene: TRBV24-1
CDR3 protein: AWSVASPLH; V gene: TRBV30
CDR3 protein: ASSFSAGGVAF; V gene: TRBV28
CDR3 protein: AIREPGQGSGDTQY; V gene: TRBV10-3
CDR3 protein: ASSQDTIPGQGNQPQH; V gene: TRBV3-1/TRBV3-2
CDR3 protein: ASSLVGGNTGELF; V gene: TRBV11-3
CDR3 protein: ASSHRSTDTQY; V gene: TRBV5-5
CDR3 protein: ASSHNRGDEKLF; V gene: TRBV28